This TCR beta chain stems from a study of blood T cells in healthy people across ages. Study observations and caveats: Per million T cells, TCR beta diversity dropped roughly linearly as age increased. What prevented conclusive comparison of naive and antigen-experienced cells was that PBMCs were unsorted.

Comments on this clonotype: Its antigen remains unknown.

Primed by a sample-barcoded 5' primer and a J-beta primer mix, a second PCR proceeded for about 7 to 11 cycles. Each CDR3 protein gets one entry after TCRdb re-called the 5' RACE reads with MiXCR. The sample has around 2 million distinct CDR3 sequences, roughly two fifths seen once. Sequenced material: blood. The clonotype originates from a human donor in good health.

The CDR3 protein is CASSLADERLLRDTQYF. The CDR3 DNA is TGTGCCAGCAGCTTAGCGGACGAACGCCTCCTTAGGGATACGCAGTATTTT. V usage is TRBV7-9 and J usage is TRBJ2-3; D not certain. CDR1 is SEHNR, CDR2 FQNEAQ, per germline (reference sequence). CDR3 length: 17 amino acids. V gave up 0 bases and J gave up 6 bases, with 19 bases separating them.